The 27 T cell receptor beta chains reported below all come from one sample, sequenced in a study of technical replicates of blood from several donors. The method was immunoSEQ multiplex PCR; TCRdb's version includes in-frame clones alone and lacks a portion of them. The data show about 88,000 clones, with approximately 95% seen just once and less than 0.35% held by the top ten. Sequencing was performed on T cells isolated from PBMCs. These TCRs come from a human donor in good health.

This CDR3 is CASSLGQGLADTQYF. The CDR3 nucleotides read TGCGCCAGCAGCCTGGGACAGGGACTCGCAGATACGCAGTATTTT. This rearrangement joins TRBV5-1 to TRBJ2-3, with TRBD1 matching 9 bases. Germline values: CDR1 SGHRS, CDR2 YFSETQ. Unmatched junction bases numbered 7, after V lost 4 bases and J lost 4 bases. The CDR3 runs to 15 residues.

This clone was observed a single time. The chain is built from TRBV19 and TRBJ1-5; a possible D gene is TRBD1 (6 bases). V was shortened by 0 bases and J by 0 bases, with 12 bases between the two germline ends. The CDR3 is 17 residues long. The germline CDR1 and CDR2 sequences are LNHDA and SQIVND (reference sequence). DNA for the CDR3: TGTGCCAGTAGTATAGAGGCAGGGGCTTATAGCAATCAGCCCCAGCATTTT. It encodes CASSIEAGAYSNQPQHF.

The rearrangement joins TRBV4-1 to TRBJ1-2; perhaps TRBD1 as D (5 bases). Germline V gives CDR1 MGHRA, CDR2 YSYEKL. This CDR3 spans 15 amino acids. Trimming shortened V by 4 bases and J by 4 bases, and 16 bases separated the two germline ends. The CDR3 protein is CASSPGQRSFYGYTF. The CDR3 DNA reads TGCGCCAGCAGCCCAGGGCAGAGGTCTTTCTATGGCTACACCTTC.

The chain joins TRBV29-1 to TRBJ2-7; 10 positions match TRBD1. This CDR3 has 13 residues. After removal of 6 bases from V and 4 bases from J, the junction contained 6 bases not matched to a gene. Per germline, CDR1 SQVTM and CDR2 ANQGSEA. In DNA, the CDR3 is TGCAGCGTCTGGACAGGGGGAAGGTACGAGCAGTACTTC. Its translation is CSVWTGGRYEQYF.

The J gene is TRBJ1-1, the V gene TRBV4-1; TRBD1 agrees at 11 bases. The CDR3 has 17 amino acids. The V and J ends lost 1 base and 0 bases, in that order; junction bases with no gene match: 4. Germline V gene lookup returns CDR1 MGHRA and CDR2 YSYEKL. Written as DNA, the CDR3 is TGCGCCAGCAGCCAAGGGACAGGGGGCTCTATGAACACTGAAGCTTTCTTT. Translating gives CASSQGTGGSMNTEAFF.

The rearrangement links TRBV2 to TRBJ2-4; 7 nucleotides match TRBD2. The CDR3 extends over 18 amino acids. The germline gives CDR1 SNHLY, CDR2 FYNNEI. Trimming took 6 bases from V and 1 from J; bases not matched to a gene: 15. CDR3 loop: CASRARLLRGVAKNIQYF. The CDR3 DNA reads as TGTGCCAGCAGGGCCAGACTCCTCCGGGGGGTCGCCAAAAACATTCAGTACTTC.

The chain recombines TRBV5-1 with TRBJ1-3; D unclear. V shed 9 bases and J shed 0 bases, with 16 bases lying between them. In germline, CDR1 is SGHRS, CDR2 YFSETQ. CDR3 length: 15 residues. This CDR3 reads CATQKDGNSGNTIYF. In nucleotides, the CDR3 is TGCGCCACCCAGAAGGACGGGAACTCTGGAAACACCATATATTTT.

The chain recombines TRBV5-6 with TRBJ2-1; TRBD1 aligns across 8 bases. The CDR3 extends over 16 amino acids. CDR1 SGHDT and CDR2 YYEEEE come from the germline V gene. Trimming removed 1 base from V and 4 bases from J; junction bases left unmatched: 7. Here the CDR3 reads CASSLQAGGLYNEQFF. The CDR3 coding sequence is TGTGCCAGCAGCTTGCAGGCAGGGGGCCTATACAATGAGCAGTTCTTC. The variable domain in full, completed from reference TRBV5-6 and TRBJ2-1, reads DAGVTQSPTHLIKTRGQQVTLRCSPKSGHDTVSWYQQALGQGPQFIFQYYEEEERQRGNFPDRFSGHQFPNYSSELNVNALLLGDSALYLCASSLQAGGLYNEQFFGPGTRLTVL.

The chain combines TRBV30 with TRBJ2-5; 9 nucleotides match TRBD1. After removal of 3 bases from V and 1 base from J, the junction contained 3 bases not matched to a gene. Germline CDR1 and CDR2: GTSNPN and SVGIG (reference sequence). This CDR3 has 14 amino acids. The CDR3 nucleotides are TGTGCCTGGAGCCGGACAGGGGTCCAAGAGACCCAGTACTTC. Protein sequence: CAWSRTGVQETQYF.

This clone has only one observation. This chain links TRBV19 with TRBJ2-2, with 8 bases lining up with TRBD2. CDR3 size: 16 residues. With 3 bases clipped from V and 4 bases from J, the junction kept 7 bases outside the gene matches. Germline CDR1 and CDR2: LNHDA and SQIVND (reference sequence). The CDR3: CASSIPGRALTGELFF. The CDR3 region has the DNA TGTGCCAGTAGTATTCCCGGGAGGGCCCTCACCGGGGAGCTGTTTTTT.

This clone was counted a single time. The CDR3 region is CAWVPGSAAREQYF. The CDR3 DNA follows: TGTGCCTGGGTCCCGGGGTCCGCAGCTCGCGAGCAGTACTTC. The chain is built from TRBV30 and TRBJ2-7; perhaps TRBD2 as D (5 bases). This CDR3 spans 14 amino acids. Trimming shortened V by 5 bases and J by 6 bases, and 20 bases separated the two germline ends. From germline, CDR1 is GTSNPN and CDR2 SVGIG (reference sequence).

Here the CDR3 reads CASSPSGGWETQYF. The CDR3 region has the DNA TGTGCCAGCAGCCCCTCGGGGGGCTGGGAGACCCAGTACTTC. The chain carries TRBV7-9 and TRBJ2-5; TRBD2 is a possible D gene (7 bases). The germline V and J ends were trimmed by 5 bases and 5 bases, with 15 bases remaining between them. Germline-derived CDR1 and CDR2 are SEHNR and FQNEAQ (reference sequence). CDR3 size: 14 residues.

The V and J genes are TRBV30 and TRBJ2-2; perhaps TRBD1 as D (6 bases). In germline, CDR1 is GTSNPN, CDR2 SVGIG (reference sequence). CDR3 length: 15 amino acids. The V end lost 2 bases, the J end lost 3 bases, and 13 bases lay between the germline ends. The CDR3 coding sequence is TGTGCCTGGAGTCTACAGGGAGCCGACACCGGGGAGCTGTTTTTT. Protein: CAWSLQGADTGELFF.

The V call is TRBV19, the J call TRBJ2-2; 8 bases are a match to TRBD1. The CDR3 has 15 amino acids. Germline CDR1 LNHDA, CDR2 SQIVND (reference sequence). The J segment lost 6 bases and the V segment lost 5 bases, leaving 8 bases of the junction unmatched. The CDR3: CASSVTGAVSGELFF. The CDR3 DNA is TGTGCCAGTAGTGTGACAGGGGCGGTCTCCGGGGAGCTGTTTTTT.

CDR3 sequence (DNA): TGTGCCAGCAGTATCACAGGGGGGGATAATGAGCAGTTCTTC. It is translated as CASSITGGDNEQFF. The chain combines TRBV27 with TRBJ2-1; D is possibly TRBD1 (8 bases). CDR3 length: 14 residues. V shed 5 bases and J shed 7 bases, with 15 bases lying between them. CDR1 and CDR2 (germline): MNHEY, SMNVEV (reference sequence).

The gene calls are TRBV18 and TRBJ1-1, with unresolved D. The CDR3 is 15 amino acids. Germline CDR1 is KGHSH and CDR2 is LQKENI. Trimming left V 3 bases short and J 3 bases short, with 14 bases between. This CDR3 is CASSPTAGSDTEAFF. DNA of the CDR3: TGTGCCAGCTCACCTACGGCGGGCTCGGACACTGAAGCTTTCTTT.

This clone appeared a few times. The chain has TRBV28 and TRBJ1-1, with TRBD1 matching 8 bases. J lost 5 bases, V lost 6 bases, and 17 bases had no gene match. The CDR3 spans 17 residues. Per the germline V gene, CDR1 is MDHEN and CDR2 is SYDVKM. CDR3 residues: CASSPPDRVFPLTEAFF. Written as DNA, the CDR3 is TGTGCCAGCAGCCCCCCGGACAGGGTGTTTCCTCTGACTGAAGCTTTCTTT.

The chain couples TRBV27 to TRBJ2-2; 7 nucleotides align to TRBD1. V was clipped by 3 bases and J by 5 bases; unmatched bases: 12. Germline V gene sequence: CDR1 MNHEY, CDR2 SMNVEV (reference sequence). The CDR3 is made up of 17 amino acids. The CDR3 coding sequence is TGTGCCAGCAGTTTCTCGTACCCGGGACAGATTACCGGGGAGCTGTTTTTT. This gives the protein CASSFSYPGQITGELFF.

This clone has just one count. The DNA for the CDR3 is TGTGCCAGCAGCCCTGACTTCAATGTCTACGAGCAGTACTTC. It encodes CASSPDFNVYEQYF. The chain carries TRBV7-8 and TRBJ2-7; D ambiguous. Germline CDR1 reads SGHVS; CDR2 reads FQNEAQ. V shed 5 bases and J shed 3 bases, with 14 bases lying between them. The CDR3 has 14 residues.

This clone was counted once. This sequence joins TRBV27 and TRBJ1-5, with D possibly matching TRBD1 (5 bases). The CDR3 consists of 12 residues. The V gene lost 5 bases and the J gene lost 5 bases, with 7 bases spanning the gap. Per the germline V gene, CDR1 is MNHEY and CDR2 is SMNVEV (reference sequence). The CDR3 DNA follows: TGTGCCAGCAGTGGAGGGGATCAGCCCCAGCATTTT. Its translation is CASSGGDQPQHF.

CDR3 bases: TGTGCCAGCAGCCCCTCGGACAGGGGGCAAGAGCAGTACTTC. This codes for CASSPSDRGQEQYF. V gene TRBV7-3 combines with J gene TRBJ2-7, with 11 bases matching TRBD1. Germline-derived CDR1 and CDR2 are SGHTA and FQGTGA. The CDR3 has 14 amino acids. V lost 5 bases, J lost 7 bases, and 7 bases stayed unmatched.

The V call is TRBV7-3, the J call TRBJ2-1, with D possibly TRBD2 on 6 matching bases. The V end lost 2 bases, the J end lost 2 bases, and 10 bases lay between the germline ends. CDR3 length: 15 amino acids. Germline-derived CDR1 and CDR2 are SGHTA and FQGTGA. The CDR3 sequence is CASSLDGSTYNEQFF. DNA of the CDR3: TGTGCCAGCAGCTTAGACGGGAGCACCTACAATGAGCAGTTCTTC.

The V gene is TRBV19, the J gene TRBJ2-3; D unclear. The CDR3 covers 15 residues. V was shortened by 4 bases and J by 3 bases, with 14 bases between the two germline ends. The germline V gene has CDR1 LNHDA and CDR2 SQIVND (reference sequence). The CDR3 sequence is CASSNYLPPTDTQYF. The CDR3 nucleotides are TGTGCCAGTAGTAACTACCTCCCCCCTACAGATACGCAGTATTTT.

The chain is built from TRBV28 and TRBJ2-5; TRBD2 agrees at 8 bases. This CDR3 is built from 17 residues. V lost 5 bases, J lost 3 bases, and 14 bases stayed unmatched. Germline CDR1 MDHEN, CDR2 SYDVKM. The CDR3 nucleotides read TGTGCCAGCAGTCCCGTCCCCACTAGCGGCCGAGAAGAGACCCAGTACTTC. Amino acid sequence: CASSPVPTSGREETQYF.

The chain links TRBV10-2 to TRBJ2-3, with 9 nucleotides matching TRBD1. This CDR3 is built from 14 residues. V shed 4 bases and J 3 bases; nucleotides not matched to a gene: 2. Germline V lookup: CDR1 WSHSY, CDR2 SAAADI. In DNA form, the CDR3 reads TGCGCCAGCAGTGGGGACAGGGAAACAGATACGCAGTATTTT. Protein: CASSGDRETDTQYF.

The chain combines TRBV7-2 with TRBJ1-3; D not resolved. V shed 5 bases and J shed 3 bases, with 14 bases lying between them. Germline V gene sequence: CDR1 SGHTA, CDR2 FQGNSA. The CDR3 contains 15 residues. Written as DNA, the CDR3 is TGTGCCAGCAGCCCGAGTCTTCCTTTTGGAAACACCATATATTTT. It translates to CASSPSLPFGNTIYF.

This rearrangement joins TRBV25-1 to TRBJ1-4, with D possibly TRBD1 on 5 matching bases. This CDR3 contains 13 residues. V shed 6 bases and J shed 8 bases, with 13 bases lying between them. Per germline, CDR1 MGHDK and CDR2 SYGVNS. The CDR3 reads CASREGGAEKLFF. CDR3 DNA: TGTGCCAGCAGAGAGGGAGGGGCGGAAAAACTGTTTTTT.